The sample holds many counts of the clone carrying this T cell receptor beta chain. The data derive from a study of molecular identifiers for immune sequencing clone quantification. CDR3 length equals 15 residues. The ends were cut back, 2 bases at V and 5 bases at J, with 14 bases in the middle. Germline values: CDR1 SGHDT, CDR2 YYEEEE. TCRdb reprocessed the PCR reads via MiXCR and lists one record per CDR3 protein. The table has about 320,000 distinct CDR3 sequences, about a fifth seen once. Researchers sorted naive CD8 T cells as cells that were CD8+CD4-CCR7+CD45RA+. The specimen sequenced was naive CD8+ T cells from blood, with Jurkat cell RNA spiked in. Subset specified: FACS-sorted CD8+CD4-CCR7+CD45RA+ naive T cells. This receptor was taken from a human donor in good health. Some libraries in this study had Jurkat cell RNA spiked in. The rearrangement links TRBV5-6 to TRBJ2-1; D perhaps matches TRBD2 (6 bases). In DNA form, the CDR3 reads TGTGCCAGCAGCTTTTCGGCGGGGACGGACAATGAGCAGTTCTTC. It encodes CASSFSAGTDNEQFF.